Listed here are 16 T cell receptor beta chains from one sample, sequenced in a study of blood T cell repertoires in COVID-19. The data were produced by immunoSEQ multiplex PCR, yet TCRdb's version contains in-frame clones alone and is incomplete. The repertoire consists of roughly 150,000 clones, with 80% occurring once and the leading ten covering under 0.75%. Sequenced input: peripheral blood. The receptors were sampled from a man between 60 and 75 years old with acute or convalescent COVID-19.

This clone showed up just once. The V and J genes are TRBV18 and TRBJ2-7, with TRBD1 matching 7 bases. This CDR3 comprises 14 residues. J was trimmed by 1 base and V by 6 bases; bases with no gene match: 6. Germline V gives CDR1 KGHSH, CDR2 LQKENI. The CDR3 sequence is CASSEDRRSYEQYF. In DNA form, the CDR3 reads TGTGCCAGCTCGGAGGACAGGAGATCCTACGAGCAGTACTTC.

The chain recombines TRBV5-5 with TRBJ1-1; D gene unclear. From germline, CDR1 is SGHKS and CDR2 YYEKEE (reference sequence). This CDR3 is 14 amino acids long. With 3 bases removed from V and 1 base from J, the gap between germline ends came to 10 bases. The chain's CDR3 is CASSYETANTEAFF. CDR3 DNA: TGTGCCAGCAGCTACGAAACAGCGAACACTGAAGCTTTCTTT.

This clone was seen only a few times. The rearrangement uses TRBV2 and TRBJ2-1; 8 bases map to TRBD2. There are 12 residues in the CDR3. Germline V gives CDR1 SNHLY, CDR2 FYNNEI. Trimming at V came to 6 bases and at J to 15 bases, leaving 10 bases not matched to a gene. The DNA of the CDR3 is TGTGCCAGCAGCCCCCAACCGGGGGGGCCGTTCTTC. The encoded protein is CASSPQPGGPFF.

The V call is TRBV5-1, the J call TRBJ1-1, with D unclear. CDR1 and CDR2 from the germline V gene are SGHRS and YFSETQ. Trimming stripped 1 base from V and 4 bases from J, with 14 bases between. The CDR3 has 15 residues. CDR3 loop: CASSLRGSDFTEAFF. For the CDR3, the DNA is TGCGCCAGCAGCTTGCGAGGGTCAGATTTCACTGAAGCTTTCTTT. The whole variable domain, filled in from reference TRBV5-1 and TRBJ1-1, reads KAGVTQTPRYLIKTRGQQVTLSCSPISGHRSVSWYQQTPGQGLQFLFEYFSETQRNKGNFPGRFSGRQFSNSRSEMNVSTLELGDSALYLCASSLRGSDFTEAFFGQGTRLTVV.

CDR3 in amino acids: CASSLSPAGGRYEQYF. The CDR3 region has the DNA TGTGCCAGCAGCTTATCCCCTGCGGGGGGACGGTACGAGCAGTACTTC. This rearrangement joins TRBV7-3 to TRBJ2-7; 8 positions match TRBD2. The CDR3 loop spans 16 amino acids. V dropped 2 bases and J dropped 4; count of bases not matched to a gene: 10. Germline loops: CDR1 SGHTA, CDR2 FQGTGA.

This clone was seen a single time. This chain joins TRBV9 and TRBJ2-7; 8 bases map to TRBD2. With V trimmed by 10 bases and J by 2 bases, 11 bases remained unmatched. Germline CDR1 is SGDLS and CDR2 is YYNGEE. This CDR3 is 14 amino acids long. The CDR3 loop reads CARGGREPTYEQYF. CDR3 bases: TGTGCCCGGGGGGGGCGGGAGCCCACCTACGAGCAGTACTTC.

The rearrangement joins TRBV7-9 to TRBJ1-2; TRBD1 is a possible D gene (6 bases). V was shortened by 4 bases and J by 12 bases, with 15 bases between the two germline ends. The germline V gene has CDR1 SEHNR and CDR2 FQNEAQ (reference sequence). CDR3 length: 12 residues. The CDR3 is CASSSDTGSHTF. In DNA, the CDR3 is TGTGCCAGCAGCTCGGATACAGGGTCGCACACCTTC.

V usage is TRBV10-3 and J usage is TRBJ1-2, with D perhaps matching TRBD1 (6 bases). CDR1 is ENHRY and CDR2 is SYGVKD in the germline V gene. The CDR3 is 13 amino acids. Trimming cost V 7 bases and J 5 bases, with 14 bases left between them. The CDR3 spells CAITLDRTYGYTF. In DNA form, the CDR3 reads TGTGCCATCACCCTAGACAGGACGTATGGCTACACCTTC.

DNA of the CDR3: TGTGCCAGCAGTTGGGGGGACTCCATAGGCACAGATACGCAGTATTTT. Its translation is CASSWGDSIGTDTQYF. This chain joins TRBV27 and TRBJ2-3; D perhaps matches TRBD2 (6 bases). The CDR3 runs 16 residues. Trimming left V 4 bases short and J 1 base short, with 15 bases between. Germline assignment: CDR1 MNHEY and CDR2 SMNVEV (reference sequence).

The V and J genes are TRBV7-9 and TRBJ1-1; TRBD1 matches 8 bases. CDR1 and CDR2 from the germline V gene are SEHNR and FQNEAQ (reference sequence). This CDR3 is built from 14 residues. V lost 6 bases to trimming and J lost 1 base; unmatched junction nucleotides: 4. The DNA for the CDR3 is TGTGCCAGCAGACAGGGACAGGCGAACACTGAAGCTTTCTTT. Translated: CASRQGQANTEAFF. Full variable domain (missing parts from reference TRBV7-9 and TRBJ1-1): DTGVSQNPRHKITKRGQNVTFRCDPISEHNRLYWYRQTLGQGPEFLTYFQNEAQLEKSRLLSDRFSAERPKGSFSTLEIQRTEQGDSAMYLCASRQGQANTEAFFGQGTRLTVV.

This clone occurred a few times. V gene TRBV7-2 combines with J gene TRBJ2-7; 7 nucleotides agree with TRBD1. This CDR3 is built from 14 residues. Per germline, CDR1 SGHTA and CDR2 FQGNSA. J gave up 3 bases and V 4 bases, and 6 bases lay outside the gene matches. The CDR3 loop is CASSSATGNYEQYF. In DNA form, the CDR3 reads TGTGCCAGCAGCTCAGCGACAGGGAACTACGAGCAGTACTTC.

This chain connects TRBV9 to TRBJ2-2, with TRBD1 identical over 11 bases. The CDR3 has 16 amino acids. V lost 3 bases and J lost 4; bases outside the gene matches: 5. The V gene's germline CDR1 is SGDLS and CDR2 YYNGEE. Here the CDR3 reads CASSGVGTGGTGELFF. The CDR3, as DNA: TGTGCCAGCAGCGGGGTCGGGACAGGGGGCACCGGGGAGCTGTTTTTT.

This rearrangement joins TRBV6-2 or TRBV6-3 to TRBJ2-5; 10 positions agree with TRBD2. The V gene end was trimmed by 1 base and the J gene end by 1 base; junction bases not matched to a gene: 3. CDR3 length: 16 residues. Germline CDR1 reads MNHEY; CDR2 reads SVGEGT. The CDR3 protein is CASSYFRTSGQETQYF. The CDR3 DNA sequence: TGTGCCAGCAGTTACTTCCGGACTAGCGGCCAAGAGACCCAGTACTTC.

The gene calls are TRBV9 and TRBJ2-1, with 14 bases fitting TRBD2. This CDR3 is 19 amino acids long. Germline V CDR1 and CDR2: SGDLS, YYNGEE. V shed 3 bases, J shed 6 bases, and the junction held 14 bases outside the gene matches. The CDR3 sequence is CASSGSGLAGEVRGNEQFF. DNA of the CDR3: TGTGCCAGCAGCGGCTCGGGACTAGCGGGAGAAGTAAGGGGCAATGAGCAGTTCTTC.

The V and J genes are TRBV6-5 and TRBJ1-1; 8 bases map to TRBD1. Germline assignment: CDR1 MNHEY and CDR2 SVGAGI. The CDR3 is 12 amino acids. Unmatched junction bases numbered 5, after V lost 7 bases and J lost 7 bases. CDR3 in DNA: TGTGCCAGCACACGGACAGGGAGTGAAGCTTTCTTT. This encodes CASTRTGSEAFF.

The V call is TRBV7-2, the J call TRBJ1-6; TRBD1 agrees at 7 bases. Germline-derived CDR1 and CDR2 are SGHTA and FQGNSA. The CDR3 extends over 16 amino acids. J lost 10 bases, V lost 5 bases, and 14 bases had no gene match. CDR3 sequence reads: CASSAASTGRRSPLHF. CDR3 bases: TGTGCCAGCAGCGCAGCCTCGACAGGGCGCCGATCACCCCTCCACTTT.